This TCR beta chain is from a study of blood T cell repertoires in COVID-19. This CDR3 has 13 residues. V lost 6 bases and J lost 8, with 14 bases in between. CDR1 is SGHTS and CDR2 is YDEGEE in the germline V gene. The protocol was immunoSEQ multiplex PCR, while the TCRdb copy is restricted to in-frame clones and leaves out a portion. The sample records 85,000 to 110,000 clones, more than 80% being singletons. What was sequenced was peripheral blood. The clonotype was recovered from a human donor in a cohort sampled during active COVID-19. The chain links TRBV5-8 to TRBJ1-4; D is possibly TRBD1 (5 bases). CDR3 sequence reads: CASTGVSFEKLFF. The CDR3 DNA follows: TGTGCCAGCACGGGGGTTTCTTTCGAAAAACTGTTTTTT.